The next 20 T cell receptor beta chains were all read from a single sample in a study of regulatory T cells in long-lasting Graves disease. Noted time point: persistent/refractory GD, antithyroid drugs over 5 years with positive TRAb. There was RNA extracted from PBMCs, and the TCR library was made from it. Building of the TCR beta libraries involved iRepertoire HTBI primers and Arm-PCR of CDR3 regions. In TCRdb, the multiplex PCR reads were re-called with MiXCR into one record per CDR3 protein. The sample comprises a few hundred thousand distinct CDR3 sequences, about 20% of which are singletons, and approximately 26% rests with the top ten. The source material was peripheral blood mononuclear cells (PBMCs), sampled when the disease was refractory, from a patient treated with antithyroid drugs. The receptor source for this set is a female donor with Graves disease.

This clonotype has at least ten counts. V usage is TRBV7-3 and J usage is TRBJ2-2; D is unclear. Germline V lookup: CDR1 SGHTA, CDR2 FQGTGA. There are 15 residues in the CDR3. V lost 5 bases and J lost 0, with 10 bases in between. The CDR3 bases are TGTGCCAGCAGCATCAGTAATTCGAACACCGGGGAGCTGTTTTTT. This translates into CASSISNSNTGELFF.

This clonotype showed up just a few times. The chain couples TRBV7-2 to TRBJ2-1; D not certain. This CDR3 region has 12 residues. Germline V gene data show CDR1 as SGHTA and CDR2 as FQGNSA. V was clipped by 4 bases and J by 2 bases, with 3 bases between them. The CDR3 sequence: CASSSTYNEQFF. In nucleotides, the CDR3 is TGTGCCAGCAGCTCAACCTACAATGAGCAGTTCTTC.

This clonotype was counted ten times or more. V is TRBV28 and J is TRBJ1-5; tentative D call: TRBD1 (6 bases). This CDR3 region has 14 residues. The V and J ends lost 1 base and 8 bases respectively, with 12 bases between them. Germline CDR1 is MDHEN and CDR2 is SYDVKM. In DNA, the CDR3 is TGTGCCAGCAGTTTATCAGGGGCCGCGGAGCCCCAGCATTTT. Residues: CASSLSGAAEPQHF.

This clonotype showed up many times. The chain links TRBV28 to TRBJ2-7; TRBD2 might be the D (6 bases). Germline V lookup: CDR1 MDHEN, CDR2 SYDVKM. The CDR3 is 13 residues long. The V and J ends lost 9 bases and 2 bases respectively, with 14 bases between them. In DNA, the CDR3 is TGTGCCAGTGGAGGAGGGATTCCCTACGAGCAGTACTTC. Translating gives CASGGGIPYEQYF. Supplemented by reference TRBV28 and TRBJ2-7, the full variable domain reads DVKVTQSSRYLVKRTGEKVFLECVQDMDHENMFWYRQDPGLGLRLIYFSYDVKMKEKGDIPEGYSVSREKKERFSLILESASTNQTSMYLCASGGGIPYEQYFGPGTRLTVT.

This clonotype came up a few times. The J gene is TRBJ2-7, the V gene TRBV3-1; weak D call: TRBD1 (5 bases). V was cut by 0 bases and J by 6 bases, with 18 bases left in between. The CDR3 spans 16 residues. Germline V gives CDR1 LGHDT, CDR2 YNNKEL (reference sequence). The DNA of the CDR3 is TGTGCCAGCAGCCAAGATCTGGCAACAGGCCCCCTCGAGCAGTACTTC. Protein: CASSQDLATGPLEQYF.

The chain employs TRBV16 and TRBJ1-2, with D possibly matching TRBD1 (5 bases). CDR3 length: 13 amino acids. Trimming took off 4 bases at V and 9 bases at J, with 15 bases between the two ends. Germline CDR1 and CDR2: KGHSY and FQNENV. This chain's CDR3 is CASSPPGGLSYTF. DNA for the CDR3: TGTGCCAGCAGCCCCCCTGGGGGTCTGAGCTACACCTTC.

This clonotype was counted many times. The chain couples TRBV12-3 or TRBV12-4 to TRBJ2-6; 9 nucleotides align to TRBD1. After removal of 3 bases from V and 0 bases from J, the junction contained 6 bases not matched to a gene. The CDR3 runs to 18 residues. The CDR3 DNA reads as TGTGCCAGCAGTTTGAGTATGGGACAGGGCTCTGGGGCCAACGTCCTGACTTTC. Amino acid sequence: CASSLSMGQGSGANVLTF.

The chain combines TRBV19 with TRBJ1-2; TRBD1 aligns across 7 bases. The CDR3 totals 14 residues. J was trimmed by 2 bases and V by 6 bases; bases with no gene match: 6. Germline lookup yields CDR1 LNHDA and CDR2 SQIVND (reference sequence). The CDR3 loop is CASSGQAENYGYTF. CDR3 in DNA: TGTGCCAGTAGCGGACAGGCCGAAAACTATGGCTACACCTTC.

This clonotype was observed many times. The rearrangement links TRBV18 to TRBJ2-5; D gene uncertain. CDR3 size: 13 residues. V lost 2 bases and J 2 bases, leaving 6 bases between the germline ends. In germline, CDR1 is KGHSH, CDR2 LQKENI. The CDR3 nucleotides are TGTGCCAGCTCACCAACGAGGCAAGAGACCCAGTACTTC. This encodes CASSPTRQETQYF.

CDR3 DNA sequence: TGTGCCAGCAGTTTGAACGGGAGAGACACAGATACGCAGTATTTT. Protein product: CASSLNGRDTDTQYF. The V gene is TRBV28, the J gene TRBJ2-3; D is perhaps TRBD2 (6 bases). V was shortened by 3 bases and J by 2 bases, with 12 bases between the two germline ends. The germline CDR1 and CDR2 sequences are MDHEN and SYDVKM. The CDR3 is 15 residues long.

This sequence joins TRBV30 and TRBJ1-5, with D unclear. The CDR3 runs to 13 residues. Germline assignment: CDR1 GTSNPN and CDR2 SVGIG (reference sequence). Trimming removed 5 bases from V and 6 bases from J, with 14 bases in between. As DNA, the CDR3 is TGTGCCTGGCAAGACATATCGGGTCAGCCCCAGCATTTT. Encoded protein: CAWQDISGQPQHF.

There are a few counts of this clonotype. The chain is built from TRBV20-1 and TRBJ1-6; D is unclear. Germline V lookup: CDR1 DFQATT, CDR2 SNEGSKA (reference sequence). This CDR3 has 11 amino acids. Trimming left V 2 bases short and J 9 bases short, with 5 bases between. The CDR3 reads CSARWGSPLHF. In DNA, the CDR3 is TGCAGTGCTAGATGGGGTTCACCCCTCCACTTT.

CDR3 amino acids: CASSYVRGHEQYF. Here the CDR3 DNA reads TGTGCCAGCAGTTACGTCAGGGGACACGAGCAGTACTTC. The rearrangement uses TRBV6-4 and TRBJ2-7, with D perhaps matching TRBD1 (6 bases). The CDR3 has 13 residues. Germline CDR1 MRHNA, CDR2 SNTAGT. V dropped 5 bases and J dropped 5 bases, with 13 bases sitting between them.

The rearrangement links TRBV20-1 to TRBJ2-6; D is ambiguous. The CDR3 has 15 amino acids. Germline V gene lookup returns CDR1 DFQATT and CDR2 SNEGSKA (reference sequence). The V end was cut by 6 bases, the J end by 2 bases, with 14 bases between. The CDR3 coding sequence is TGCAGTGCCCCGGACCGGTTAACTGGGGCCAACGTCCTGACTTTC. Its protein product is CSAPDRLTGANVLTF.

The chain employs TRBV7-2 and TRBJ1-2; D perhaps matches TRBD1 (6 bases). Germline lookup yields CDR1 SGHTA and CDR2 FQGNSA. The V end lost 5 bases, the J end lost 4 bases, and 14 bases lay between the germline ends. The CDR3 is 14 amino acids. The DNA for the CDR3 is TGTGCCAGCAGCGCAAAAGGACAGTTCTATGGCTACACCTTC. Protein product: CASSAKGQFYGYTF.

The V call is TRBV10-3, the J call TRBJ1-5, with D tentatively TRBD1 (5 bases). CDR3 length: 14 residues. Trimming left V 6 bases short and J 0 bases short, with 9 bases between. Germline values: CDR1 ENHRY, CDR2 SYGVKD. The CDR3 DNA follows: TGTGCCATCAGCGGGACTGGTAGCAATCAGCCCCAGCATTTT. Translated, it gives CAISGTGSNQPQHF.

This clonotype was seen a handful of times. The CDR3 DNA reads TGCGCCAGCAGCCTGATCGGGACAGGGATCAATGAGCAGTACTTC. Protein product: CASSLIGTGINEQYF. The chain uses TRBV4-1 and TRBJ2-7, with 9 bases that match TRBD1. V lost 4 bases and J lost 7; bases outside the gene matches: 11. CDR3 length: 15 residues. CDR1 is MGHRA, CDR2 YSYEKL, per germline.

The chain is built from TRBV24-1 and TRBJ2-5; D is undetermined. Looked up from germline, CDR1 is KGHDR and CDR2 is SFDVKD. Trimming cost V 3 bases and J 7 bases, with 17 bases left between them. The CDR3 contains 15 residues. CDR3 nucleotides: TGTGCCACCAGTGATCCGGACGGATCCCCCGGGACCCAGTACTTC. This gives the protein CATSDPDGSPGTQYF.

The chain links TRBV20-1 to TRBJ2-2, with TRBD2 as a possible D gene (6 bases). V was trimmed by 0 bases and J by 3 bases, leaving 14 bases between them. CDR3 length: 16 residues. Germline-derived CDR1 and CDR2 are DFQATT and SNEGSKA (reference sequence). The CDR3: CSARDPGDGDTGELFF. CDR3 sequence (DNA): TGCAGTGCTAGAGATCCGGGGGACGGAGACACCGGGGAGCTGTTTTTT.

The rearrangement uses TRBV7-9 and TRBJ2-5, with 10 bases aligning to TRBD1. CDR1 SEHNR and CDR2 FQNEAQ come from the germline V gene (reference sequence). The CDR3 extends over 16 amino acids. The V gene end was trimmed by 3 bases and the J gene end by 4 bases; junction bases not matched to a gene: 8. CDR3 in DNA: TGTGCCAGCAGCTTCGGAGGGACAGGGGTCGGAGAGACCCAGTACTTC. Its translation: CASSFGGTGVGETQYF.